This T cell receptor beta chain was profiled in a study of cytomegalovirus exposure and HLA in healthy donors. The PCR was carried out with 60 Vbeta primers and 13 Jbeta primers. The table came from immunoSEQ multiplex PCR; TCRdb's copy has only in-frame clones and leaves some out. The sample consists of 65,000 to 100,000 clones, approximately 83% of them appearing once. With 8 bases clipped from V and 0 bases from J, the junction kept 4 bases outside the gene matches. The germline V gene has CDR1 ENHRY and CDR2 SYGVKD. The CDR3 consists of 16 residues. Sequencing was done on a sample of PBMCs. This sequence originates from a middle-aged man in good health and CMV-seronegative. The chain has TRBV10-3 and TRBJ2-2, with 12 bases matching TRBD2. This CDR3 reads CAIPTSGGTNTGELFF. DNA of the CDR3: TGTGCCATCCCGACTAGCGGGGGAACGAACACCGGGGAGCTGTTTTTT.